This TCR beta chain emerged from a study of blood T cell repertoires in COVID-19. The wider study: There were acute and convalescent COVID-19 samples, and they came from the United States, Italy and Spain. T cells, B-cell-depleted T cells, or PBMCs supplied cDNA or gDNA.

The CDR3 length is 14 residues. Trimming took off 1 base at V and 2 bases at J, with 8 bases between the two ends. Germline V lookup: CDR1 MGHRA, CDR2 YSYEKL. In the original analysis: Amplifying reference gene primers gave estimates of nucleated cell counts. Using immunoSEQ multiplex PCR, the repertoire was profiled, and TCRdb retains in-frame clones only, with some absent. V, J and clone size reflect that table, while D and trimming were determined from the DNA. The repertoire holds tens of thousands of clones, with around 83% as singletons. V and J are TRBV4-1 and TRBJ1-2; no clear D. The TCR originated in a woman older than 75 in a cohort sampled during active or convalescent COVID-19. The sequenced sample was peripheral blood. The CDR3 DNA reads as TGCGCCAGCAGCCAAGCGACTGGGAACTATGGCTACACCTTC. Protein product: CASSQATGNYGYTF.